This T cell receptor beta chain was sequenced during a study of cytomegalovirus exposure and HLA in healthy donors. PCR used 60 Vbeta primers and 13 Jbeta primers. TCRdb's table, derived via immunoSEQ multiplex PCR, lists solely in-frame clones and lacks some. The data hold just over 150,000 clones, with approximately 78% observed a single time. This CDR3 comprises 16 residues. V gave up 2 bases and J gave up 2 bases, with 15 bases separating them. Germline lookup yields CDR1 MNHNS and CDR2 SASEGT. The receptor's source is a woman aged 40-49 years in good health and CMV-seronegative. Sequenced: PBMCs. J is TRBJ1-1 and V is TRBV6-1; maybe TRBD1 (6 bases). CDR3 sequence reads: CASSERGRGGNTEAFF. DNA of the CDR3: TGTGCCAGCAGTGAAAGGGGGAGGGGAGGCAACACTGAAGCTTTCTTT.